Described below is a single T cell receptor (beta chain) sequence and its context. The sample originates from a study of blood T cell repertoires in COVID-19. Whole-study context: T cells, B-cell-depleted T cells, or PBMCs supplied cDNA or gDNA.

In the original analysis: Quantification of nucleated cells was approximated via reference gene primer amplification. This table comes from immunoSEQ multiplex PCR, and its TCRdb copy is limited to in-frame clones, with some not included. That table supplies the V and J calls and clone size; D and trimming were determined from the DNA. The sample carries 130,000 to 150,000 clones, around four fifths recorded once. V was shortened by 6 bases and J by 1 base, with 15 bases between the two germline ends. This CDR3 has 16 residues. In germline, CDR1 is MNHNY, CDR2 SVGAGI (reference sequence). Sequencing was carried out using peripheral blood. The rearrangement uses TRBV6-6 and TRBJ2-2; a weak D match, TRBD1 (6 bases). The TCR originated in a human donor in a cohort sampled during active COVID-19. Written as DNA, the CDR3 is TGTGCCAGCAGACCACTCAGGGGAAGGAACACCGGGGAGCTGTTTTTT. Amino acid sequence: CASRPLRGRNTGELFF.